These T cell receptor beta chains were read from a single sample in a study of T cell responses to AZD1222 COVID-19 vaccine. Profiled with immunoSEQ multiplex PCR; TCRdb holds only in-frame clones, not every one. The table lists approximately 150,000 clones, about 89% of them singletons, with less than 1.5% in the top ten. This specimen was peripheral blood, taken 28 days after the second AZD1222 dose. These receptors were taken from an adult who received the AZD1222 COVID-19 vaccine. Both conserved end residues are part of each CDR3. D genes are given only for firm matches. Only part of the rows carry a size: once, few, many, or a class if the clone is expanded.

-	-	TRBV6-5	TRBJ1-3	TGTGCCAGCAGTTTGGGAAACACCATATATTTT	CASSLGNTIYF
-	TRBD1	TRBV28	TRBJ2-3	TGTGCCAGCAGTTTGTCAGGACAGGTCCCCTCCACAGATACGCAGTATTTT	CASSLSGQVPSTDTQYF
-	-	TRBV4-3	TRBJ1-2	TGCGCCAGCAGCCAAGTGTCGGCCAGGTCCTATGGCTACACCTTC	CASSQVSARSYGYTF
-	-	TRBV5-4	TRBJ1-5	TGTGCCAGCAGCTTGGCAGGAGGAAGCAATCAGCCCCAGCATTTT	CASSLAGGSNQPQHF
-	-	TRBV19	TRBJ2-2	TGTGCCAGTAGTATATATGACACCGGGGAGCTGTTTTTT	CASSIYDTGELFF
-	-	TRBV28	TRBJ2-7	TGTGCCAGCAGTTTCGGGCGGCGGGCCTACGAGCAGTACTTC	CASSFGRRAYEQYF
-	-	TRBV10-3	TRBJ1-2	TGTGCCATCAGTGGGGGGAACTATGGCTACACCTTC	CAISGGNYGYTF
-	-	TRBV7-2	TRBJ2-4	TGTGCCAGCAGCCTAACGCCCGGGTTAGTTGGCAAAAACATTCAGTACTTC	CASSLTPGLVGKNIQYF
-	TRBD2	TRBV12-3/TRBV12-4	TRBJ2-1	TGTGCCAGCAGTCGGACTAGGATCGATGAGCAGTTCTTC	CASSRTRIDEQFF
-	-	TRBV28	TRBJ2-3	TGTGCCAGCACCTCCGTGAGCACAGATACGCAGTATTTT	CASTSVSTDTQYF
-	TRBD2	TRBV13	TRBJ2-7	TGTGCCAGCAGCTTGTGGCTAGCGGGAGGATACGAGCAGTACTTC	CASSLWLAGGYEQYF
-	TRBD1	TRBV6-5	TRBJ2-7	TGTGCCAGCCGGACAGGGCCCTACGAGCAGTACTTC	CASRTGPYEQYF
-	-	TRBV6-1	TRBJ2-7	TGTGCCAGCAGCCCGCGAGGGGATCTTTCCGAGCAGTACTTC	CASSPRGDLSEQYF
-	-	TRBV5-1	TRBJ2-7	TGCGCCAGCAGCTCCGGGGGATCCTCCTACGAGCAGTACTTC	CASSSGGSSYEQYF
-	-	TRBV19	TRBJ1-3	TGTGCCAGTAAAGGGCCCAGCCGAATAGATTCCGTTTATAGCTCTGGAAACACCATATATTTT	CASKGPSRIDSVYSSGNTIYF
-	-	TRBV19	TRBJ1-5	TGTGCCAGTAGTACGACAGACAGATTATATCAGCCCCAGCATTTT	CASSTTDRLYQPQHF
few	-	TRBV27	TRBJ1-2	TGTGCCAGCAGTTCCGACAGTCGCTATGGCTACACCTTC	CASSSDSRYGYTF
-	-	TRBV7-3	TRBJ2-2	TGTGCCAGCAGCTCTAGGAGGGGAGCGAACACCGGGGAGCTGTTTTTT	CASSSRRGANTGELFF
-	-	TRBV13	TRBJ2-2	TGTGCCAGCAGCTTAGGGTTCGGGGAGCTGTTTTTT	CASSLGFGELFF
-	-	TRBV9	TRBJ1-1	TGTGCCAGCAGCACCCGGGTTGCGAACACTGAAGCTTTCTTT	CASSTRVANTEAFF
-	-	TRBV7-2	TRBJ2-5	TGTGCCAGCAGCTTTGCACAAGAGACCCAGTACTTC	CASSFAQETQYF
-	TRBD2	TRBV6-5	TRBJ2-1	TGTGCCAGCAGTTCCCTAGCGGGGCCCGGGGAGCAGTTCTTC	CASSSLAGPGEQFF
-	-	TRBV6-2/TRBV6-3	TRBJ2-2	TGTGCCAGCAGTTTGTTAGGAGGGGGCAACACCGGGGAGCTGTTTTTT	CASSLLGGGNTGELFF
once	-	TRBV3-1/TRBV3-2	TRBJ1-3	TGTGCCAGCAGCCAAGAGTCGGGAAACACCATATATTTT	CASSQESGNTIYF
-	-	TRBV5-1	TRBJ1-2	TGCGCCAGCAGCTTGGCCCCCGGGACGTGGGGTGGCTACACCTTC	CASSLAPGTWGGYTF
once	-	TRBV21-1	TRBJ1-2	TGTGCCAGCAGCCGAACGTGGGGGTTCTATGGCTACACCTTC	CASSRTWGFYGYTF
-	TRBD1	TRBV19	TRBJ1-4	TGTGCCAGTAGTATCGTGGCAGGGGGTGAAAAACTGTTTTTT	CASSIVAGGEKLFF
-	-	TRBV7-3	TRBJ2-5	TGTGCCAGCAGCCCGAATTCCCGGGTCCAAGAGACCCAGTACTTC	CASSPNSRVQETQYF
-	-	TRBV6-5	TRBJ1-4	TGTGCCAGCAGCGCCGACAGGACCCATGAAAAACTGTTTTTT	CASSADRTHEKLFF
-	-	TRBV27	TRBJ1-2	TGTGCCAGCAGTTTATCCGCCGCCTCCAACTATGGCTACACCTTC	CASSLSAASNYGYTF
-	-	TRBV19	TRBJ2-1	TGTGCCAGTCGCCCGGAGAGTCTCTCCTACAATGAGCAGTTCTTC	CASRPESLSYNEQFF
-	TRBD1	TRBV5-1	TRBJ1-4	TGCGCCAGCAGCTTGGCGACAGGGATTGGTACTAATGAAAAACTGTTTTTT	CASSLATGIGTNEKLFF
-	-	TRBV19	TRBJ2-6	TGTGCCAGTAGTATTCGGGGCGGCTCTGGGGCCAACGTCCTGACTTTC	CASSIRGGSGANVLTF
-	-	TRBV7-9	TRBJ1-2	TGTGCCAGCAGCTTAACCTCTAACTATGGCTACACCTTC	CASSLTSNYGYTF
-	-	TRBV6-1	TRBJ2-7	TGTGCCAGCAGTGAAAGCCTCCACGAGCAGTACTTC	CASSESLHEQYF
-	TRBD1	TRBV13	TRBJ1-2	TGTGCCAGCAGCTTAGGCCGGGGACAGGGTGACTATGGCTACACCTTC	CASSLGRGQGDYGYTF
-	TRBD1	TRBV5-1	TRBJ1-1	TGCGCCAGCAGCTTTGGGACAGGGTGGTTGAACACTGAAGCTTTCTTT	CASSFGTGWLNTEAFF
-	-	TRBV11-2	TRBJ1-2	TGTGCCAGCAGCTACACGTGGGGCGACGGCTACACCTTC	CASSYTWGDGYTF
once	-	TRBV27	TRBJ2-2	TGTGCCAGCAGTTTAGGGCCAGGGGGGAGCACCGGGGAGCTGTTTTTT	CASSLGPGGSTGELFF
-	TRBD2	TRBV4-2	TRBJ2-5	TGTGCCAGCAGCCAAGATCAAGCGGGGGTGGAGACCCAGTACTTC	CASSQDQAGVETQYF
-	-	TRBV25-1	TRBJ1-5	TGTGCCAGCAGGCTAGAAAATCAGCCCCAGCATTTT	CASRLENQPQHF
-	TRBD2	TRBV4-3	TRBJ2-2	TGCGCCAGCAGCCAGGAACTAGCGGGCAACACCGGGGAGCTGTTTTTT	CASSQELAGNTGELFF
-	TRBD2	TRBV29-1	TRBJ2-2	TGCAGCGTGAACAGCGGGAGGGCCAACGGGGAGCTGTTTTTT	CSVNSGRANGELFF
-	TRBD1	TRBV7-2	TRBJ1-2	TGTGCCAGCAGCCCCGACAGGGTCTACACCTTC	CASSPDRVYTF
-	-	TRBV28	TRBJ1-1	TGTGCCAGCAGACCCTCCGGGCCCGGGAACACTGAAGCTTTCTTT	CASRPSGPGNTEAFF
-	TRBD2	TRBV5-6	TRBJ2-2	TGTGCCAGCAGCTGGGGACTAGCGGGAGGAACCGGGGAGCTGTTTTTT	CASSWGLAGGTGELFF
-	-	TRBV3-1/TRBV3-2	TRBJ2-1	TGTGCCAGCAGCCAAGATTCTCCGGGAGCCTACAATGAGCAGTTCTTC	CASSQDSPGAYNEQFF
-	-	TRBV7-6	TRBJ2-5	TGTGCCAGCAGCTTAAGTGGGGGTGGGGAAGAGACCCAGTACTTC	CASSLSGGGEETQYF
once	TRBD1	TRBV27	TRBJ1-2	TGTGCCAGCAGCCGATGGGGGACAGGGGACTATGGCTACACCTTC	CASSRWGTGDYGYTF
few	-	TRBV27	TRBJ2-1	TGTGCCAGCAGTTATATCGGAGGGGGCGGTGAGCAGTTCTTC	CASSYIGGGGEQFF
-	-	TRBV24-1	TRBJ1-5	TGTGCCACCAGTGATGGATCGGGACGGCAGCCCCAGCATTTT	CATSDGSGRQPQHF
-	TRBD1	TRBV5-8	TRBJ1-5	TGTGCCAGCAGCTCCTCGTGGGGCCGACAGGGTAGCAATCAGCCCCAGCATTTT	CASSSSWGRQGSNQPQHF
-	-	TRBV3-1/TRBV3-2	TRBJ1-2	TGTGCCAGCAGCCAAGAGTTAGGCTTGGGTTTAGGGTATGTCGGCTACACCTTC	CASSQELGLGLGYVGYTF
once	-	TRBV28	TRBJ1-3	TGTGCCAGCAGACCTCATACAGGAAACACCATATATTTT	CASRPHTGNTIYF
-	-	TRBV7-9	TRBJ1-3	TGTGCCAGCAGCTCTCAAGACAGGCCTGGAAACACCATATATTTT	CASSSQDRPGNTIYF
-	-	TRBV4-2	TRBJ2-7	TGTGCCAGCAGCCAAGATCTAGGAACAGGCGAGCAGTACTTC	CASSQDLGTGEQYF
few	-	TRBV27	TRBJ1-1	TGTGCCAGCAGTTTAAACGGGCAGACTGGTGCTTTCTTT	CASSLNGQTGAFF
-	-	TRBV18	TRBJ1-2	TGTGCCAGCTCACCCCTGGTGGGGGGCGGCTACACCTTC	CASSPLVGGGYTF
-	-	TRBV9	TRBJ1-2	TGTGCCAGCAGCGGAGATGACCTCCCCCTCTATGGCTACACCTTC	CASSGDDLPLYGYTF
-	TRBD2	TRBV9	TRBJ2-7	TGTGCCAGCGGCGGGGTAGCGGGGGCCTACGAGCAGTACTTC	CASGGVAGAYEQYF